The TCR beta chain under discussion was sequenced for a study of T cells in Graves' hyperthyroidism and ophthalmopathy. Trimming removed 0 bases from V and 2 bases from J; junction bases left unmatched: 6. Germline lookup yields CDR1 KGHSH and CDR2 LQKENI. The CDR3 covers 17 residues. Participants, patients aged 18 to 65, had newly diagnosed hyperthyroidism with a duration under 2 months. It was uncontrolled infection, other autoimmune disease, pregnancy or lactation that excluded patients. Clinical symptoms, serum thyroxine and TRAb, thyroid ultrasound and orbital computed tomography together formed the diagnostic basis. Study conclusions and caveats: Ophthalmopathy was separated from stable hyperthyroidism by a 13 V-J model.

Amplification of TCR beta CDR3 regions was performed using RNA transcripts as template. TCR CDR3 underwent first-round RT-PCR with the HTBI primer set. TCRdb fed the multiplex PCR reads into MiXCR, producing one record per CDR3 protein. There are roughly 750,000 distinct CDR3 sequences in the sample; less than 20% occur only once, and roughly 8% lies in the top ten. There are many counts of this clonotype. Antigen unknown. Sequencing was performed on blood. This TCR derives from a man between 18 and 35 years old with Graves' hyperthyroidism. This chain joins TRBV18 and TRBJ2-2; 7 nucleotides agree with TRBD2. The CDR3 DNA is TGTGCCAGCTCACCACCTGGGCTAGCGGCTAACACCGGGGAGCTGTTTTTT. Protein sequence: CASSPPGLAANTGELFF.